The source of this T cell receptor (beta chain) is a study of shared T cell receptors in the human thymus. Assay: immunoSEQ multiplex PCR; the TCRdb copy retains only in-frame clones and omits some. The table records more than 550,000 clones, around 87% of them present only once. V lost 4 bases, J lost 0 bases, and 12 bases stayed unmatched. There are 18 residues in the CDR3. The germline V gene has CDR1 KGHSH and CDR2 LQKENI. This sample was shared with a second study, whose subject was human thymus T cells. That paper adds: Donor material was obtained from healthy Finnish infants undergoing corrective surgery for congenital heart defects. Resections from corrective heart surgery supplied the thymus tissue. Seemingly biased V and J gene usage marked thymic and blood repertoires. Unrelated people showed highly overlapping thymic repertoires, related research reported.

Sequencing was carried out using thymocytes. This chain links TRBV18 with TRBJ2-3, with TRBD1 matching 8 bases. The source of this sequence is a boy under two years old with a congenital heart defect. CDR3 sequence: CASSHPGQETFSTDTQYF. CDR3 DNA sequence: TGTGCCAGCTCACACCCGGGACAGGAGACTTTTAGCACAGATACGCAGTATTTT.